Listed here are 20 T cell receptor beta chains from one sample, sequenced in a study of response to subunit inactivated influenza vaccine. Using its own MiXCR run on the RT-PCR reads, TCRdb lists one record per CDR3 protein. The sample yields hundreds of thousands of distinct CDR3 sequences, around 11% seen once. A further study also used this sample, focusing on T cells expressing NK-cell markers. That paper adds: 5'RACE template switching built TCR beta cDNA with unique molecular identifiers.

The sample in question was PBMCs from blood, obtained on the day of vaccination. Source of these receptors: a man aged 45-65 years who received an inactivated influenza vaccine.

This clonotype was seen repeatedly, ten times or more. The chain carries TRBV24-1 and TRBJ2-7; the D is unclear. CDR1 is KGHDR and CDR2 is SFDVKD in the germline V gene. The CDR3 totals 13 residues. Trimming removed 3 bases from V and 5 bases from J, with 10 bases in between. This chain's CDR3 is CATSDPSVNEQYF. DNA for the CDR3: TGTGCCACCAGTGATCCCTCGGTTAACGAGCAGTACTTC.

This clonotype was seen only once. With a much larger clone just one base away, this may be a read error. This chain uses TRBV11-2 with TRBJ2-3; D remains ambiguous. Germline assignment: CDR1 SGHAT and CDR2 FQNNGV. The CDR3 contains 13 residues. V was pared by 0 bases and J by 4 bases, with 5 bases between. CDR3 bases: TGTGCCAGCAGCTTAGAGGTACCAGATACGCAGTATTTT. Protein sequence: CASSLEVPDTQYF.

CDR3 residues: CASGTFPSSYEQYF. CDR3 bases: TGTGCCAGCGGGACATTTCCTTCCTCCTACGAGCAGTACTTC. J is TRBJ2-7 and V is TRBV12-3 or TRBV12-4, with D possibly matching TRBD1 (6 bases). CDR3 length: 14 amino acids. Trimming pared 8 bases from V and 0 bases from J, leaving 14 bases between.

The chain links TRBV20-1 to TRBJ2-5, with 10 bases fitting TRBD2. The CDR3 is 16 amino acids. Germline CDR1 DFQATT, CDR2 SNEGSKA (reference sequence). V lost 5 bases and J lost 7; bases outside the gene matches: 16. The CDR3 nucleotides are TGCAGTGCTCTAAACACAGCGGGGGGGCCTCTTTTGACCCAGTACTTC. Translated: CSALNTAGGPLLTQYF.

V gene TRBV7-9 combines with J gene TRBJ1-1; D perhaps matches TRBD1 (5 bases). V was shortened by 5 bases and J by 11 bases, with 18 bases between the two germline ends. Germline V CDR1 and CDR2: SEHNR, FQNEAQ (reference sequence). This CDR3 is 13 amino acids long. The CDR3 DNA reads TGTGCCAGCAGCCTTGGAGAGGGGAAAACGGCTTTCTTT. Encoded protein: CASSLGEGKTAFF.

This clonotype turned up a few times. The gene calls are TRBV29-1 and TRBJ2-1; D remains unclear. The V end was cut by 2 bases, the J end by 0 bases, with 8 bases between. CDR3 size: 14 residues. CDR1 SQVTM and CDR2 ANQGSEA come from the germline V gene. The CDR3 here is CSVEMLSSYNEQFF. The CDR3 DNA reads TGCAGCGTTGAAATGCTTTCCTCCTACAATGAGCAGTTCTTC.

This clonotype showed up many times. The chain couples TRBV5-1 to TRBJ2-2, with D unclear. Trimming pared 1 base from V and 0 bases from J, leaving 7 bases between. The germline gives CDR1 SGHRS, CDR2 YFSETQ. The CDR3 has 15 amino acids. The CDR3 here is CASSLRVANTGELFF. CDR3 DNA sequence: TGCGCCAGCAGCTTGCGGGTCGCGAACACCGGGGAGCTGTTTTTT.

This chain uses TRBV28 with TRBJ2-7; D may be TRBD1 (6 bases). Germline V gene lookup returns CDR1 MDHEN and CDR2 SYDVKM. Between the trimmed V and J ends, which lost 2 bases and 6 bases, there was a span of 11 bases. The CDR3 runs to 13 residues. The CDR3 sequence is CASSLPGQSEQYF. The CDR3 nucleotides read TGTGCCAGCAGTTTACCCGGACAGTCCGAGCAGTACTTC.

This clonotype occurred a few times. The chain employs TRBV12-3 or TRBV12-4 and TRBJ2-6; D call uncertain. V was shortened by 8 bases and J by 0 bases, with 5 bases between the two germline ends. This CDR3 comprises 13 residues. The CDR3 region is CASAYSGANVLTF. The CDR3 coding sequence is TGTGCCAGCGCATACTCTGGGGCCAACGTCCTGACTTTC.

This clonotype has at least ten counts. CDR3 in DNA: TGTGCCAGCAGCGCCTTGATTTGGGGACAAGAGAATTCACCCCTCCACTTT. This sequence encodes CASSALIWGQENSPLHF. V gene TRBV27 combines with J gene TRBJ1-6; a possible D gene is TRBD1 (6 bases). The CDR3 is 17 amino acids. The ends were cut back, 6 bases at V and 7 bases at J, with 22 bases in the middle. Germline CDR1 reads MNHEY; CDR2 reads SMNVEV (reference sequence).

This clonotype was counted between two and nine times. The J gene is TRBJ1-5, the V gene TRBV20-1; the D is unclear. The CDR3 is 15 residues long. The V end lost 3 bases, the J end lost 0 bases, and 12 bases lay between the germline ends. Per the germline V gene, CDR1 is DFQATT and CDR2 is SNEGSKA (reference sequence). The CDR3 DNA reads as TGCAGTGCTAGTAAAACGGAGGATAGCAATCAGCCCCAGCATTTT. The encoded protein is CSASKTEDSNQPQHF.

This clonotype has more than one count but fewer than ten. The CDR3, as DNA: TGCAGTGCTAGAGATCTCGGAACAGCCTCCTACGAGCAGTACTTC. Its translation: CSARDLGTASYEQYF. The chain has TRBV20-1 and TRBJ2-7, with D unresolved. The ends were cut back, 0 bases at V and 0 bases at J, with 12 bases in the middle. The CDR3 is made up of 15 amino acids. Per the germline V gene, CDR1 is DFQATT and CDR2 is SNEGSKA (reference sequence).

V gene TRBV3-1 combines with J gene TRBJ2-5; tentative D call: TRBD2 (6 bases). Germline V lookup: CDR1 LGHDT, CDR2 YNNKEL (reference sequence). V was pared by 0 bases and J by 4 bases, with 12 bases between. The CDR3 totals 15 residues. The CDR3 loop is CASSQERGGGETQYF. The CDR3 region has the DNA TGTGCCAGCAGCCAAGAGAGGGGAGGAGGAGAGACCCAGTACTTC.

The rearrangement uses TRBV20-1 and TRBJ2-3, with 7 bases identical to TRBD2. V shed 3 bases, J shed 4 bases, and the junction held 7 bases outside the gene matches. From germline, CDR1 is DFQATT and CDR2 SNEGSKA (reference sequence). This CDR3 is 14 amino acids long. The CDR3 bases are TGCAGTGCTAGTGAGGGGAGGGTAGCAGATACGCAGTATTTT. Its translation is CSASEGRVADTQYF.

The chain has TRBV27 and TRBJ2-7; D remains unclear. This CDR3 region has 14 residues. The germline gives CDR1 MNHEY, CDR2 SMNVEV (reference sequence). V was pared by 1 base and J by 3 bases, with 10 bases between. CDR3: CASSLYPTDYEQYF. The CDR3 DNA reads TGTGCCAGCAGTTTATACCCTACAGACTACGAGCAGTACTTC.

This chain joins TRBV5-1 and TRBJ1-2; possibly TRBD1 for D (5 bases). Deletions cut 0 bases from V and 7 bases from J, with 13 bases between. Germline assignment: CDR1 SGHRS and CDR2 YFSETQ. There are 14 residues in the CDR3. The CDR3 DNA reads as TGCGCCAGCAGCTTGGAAGTGGGGGGTTCTGGCTACACCTTC. It encodes CASSLEVGGSGYTF.

The J gene is TRBJ2-1, the V gene TRBV11-2; 7 bases are a match to TRBD1. This CDR3 spans 17 amino acids. The germline V gene has CDR1 SGHAT and CDR2 FQNNGV. The trim removed 5 bases at V and 8 bases at J, leaving 18 bases unmatched. The CDR3 region is CASSPRTPGQRRYEQFF. In DNA form, the CDR3 reads TGTGCCAGCAGCCCGCGGACTCCGGGACAGCGAAGGTATGAGCAGTTCTTC.

This clonotype was observed many times. The chain has TRBV6-2 or TRBV6-3 and TRBJ1-5; the D gene is possibly TRBD1 (6 bases). Germline V gives CDR1 MNHEY, CDR2 SVGEGT. The V end lost 7 bases, the J end lost 11 bases, and 15 bases lay between the germline ends. This CDR3 contains 12 residues. The CDR3 nucleotides read TGTGCCAGCACCTACTATGGGGGCTCCCAGCATTTT. This gives the protein CASTYYGGSQHF.

This clonotype has a handful of counts. This chain links TRBV30 with TRBJ2-5; D is possibly TRBD1 (5 bases). This CDR3 contains 12 residues. Germline loops: CDR1 GTSNPN, CDR2 SVGIG (reference sequence). V dropped 4 bases and J dropped 3 bases, with 9 bases sitting between them. The CDR3: CAWNRQKETQYF. For the CDR3, the DNA is TGTGCCTGGAACCGACAGAAAGAGACCCAGTACTTC.

This clonotype was counted between two and nine times. The CDR3, as DNA: TGTGCCACCGCAGGGGAGCAAGAGACCCAGTACTTC. Translated, it gives CATAGEQETQYF. V is TRBV10-3 and J is TRBJ2-5; a possible D gene is TRBD1 (6 bases). CDR3 size: 12 residues. Trimming cost V 10 bases and J 2 bases, with 11 bases left between them. Germline values: CDR1 ENHRY, CDR2 SYGVKD.